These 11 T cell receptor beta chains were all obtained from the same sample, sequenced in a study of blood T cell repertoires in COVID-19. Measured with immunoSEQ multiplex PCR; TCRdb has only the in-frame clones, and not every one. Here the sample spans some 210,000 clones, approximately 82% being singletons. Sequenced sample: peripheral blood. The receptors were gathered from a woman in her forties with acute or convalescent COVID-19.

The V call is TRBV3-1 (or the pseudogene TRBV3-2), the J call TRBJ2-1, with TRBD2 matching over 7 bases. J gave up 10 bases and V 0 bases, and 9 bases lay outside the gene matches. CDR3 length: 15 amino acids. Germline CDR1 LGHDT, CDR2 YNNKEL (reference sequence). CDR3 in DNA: TGTGCCAGCAGCCAAGATCTAGCGGCCTCGAGGGAGCAGTTCTTC. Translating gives CASSQDLAASREQFF.

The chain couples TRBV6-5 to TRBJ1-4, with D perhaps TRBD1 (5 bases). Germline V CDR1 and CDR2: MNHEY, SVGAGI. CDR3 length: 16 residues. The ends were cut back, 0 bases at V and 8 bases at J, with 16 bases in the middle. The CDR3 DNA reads TGTGCCAGCAGTTACTCGATGGCCAGGGTAGGGGAAAAACTGTTTTTT. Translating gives CASSYSMARVGEKLFF.

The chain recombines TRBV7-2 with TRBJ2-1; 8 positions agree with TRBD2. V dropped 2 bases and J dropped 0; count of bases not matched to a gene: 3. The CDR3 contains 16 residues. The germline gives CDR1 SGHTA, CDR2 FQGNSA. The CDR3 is CASSLRRGASYNEQFF. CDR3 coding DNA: TGTGCCAGCAGCTTAAGGCGGGGGGCCTCCTACAATGAGCAGTTCTTC.

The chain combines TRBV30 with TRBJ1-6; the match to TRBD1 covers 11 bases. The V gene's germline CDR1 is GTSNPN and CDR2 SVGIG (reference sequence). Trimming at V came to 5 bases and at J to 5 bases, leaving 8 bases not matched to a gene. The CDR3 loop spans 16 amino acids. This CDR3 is CAWDPGQGGHNSPLHF. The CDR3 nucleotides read TGTGCCTGGGACCCGGGACAGGGGGGCCATAATTCACCCCTCCACTTT.

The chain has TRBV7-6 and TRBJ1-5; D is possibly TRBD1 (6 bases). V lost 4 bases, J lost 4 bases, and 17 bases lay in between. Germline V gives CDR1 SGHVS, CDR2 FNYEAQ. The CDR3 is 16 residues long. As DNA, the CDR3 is TGTGCCAGCAGCTCAGGGGCCGGACGGTCTAATCAGCCCCAGCATTTT. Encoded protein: CASSSGAGRSNQPQHF.

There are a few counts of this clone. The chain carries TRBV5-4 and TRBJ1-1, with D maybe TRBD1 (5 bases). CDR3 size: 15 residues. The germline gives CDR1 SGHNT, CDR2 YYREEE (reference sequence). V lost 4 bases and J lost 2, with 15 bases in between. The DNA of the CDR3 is TGTGCCAGCAGCCGGGGGGGGTCCGCTAACACTGAAGCTTTCTTT. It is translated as CASSRGGSANTEAFF.

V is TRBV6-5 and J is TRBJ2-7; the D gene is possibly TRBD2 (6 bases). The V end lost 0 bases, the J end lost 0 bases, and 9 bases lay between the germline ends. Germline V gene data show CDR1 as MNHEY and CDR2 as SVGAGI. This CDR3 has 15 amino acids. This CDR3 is CASSYSGGGSYEQYF. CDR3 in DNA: TGTGCCAGCAGTTACTCGGGGGGAGGCTCCTACGAGCAGTACTTC.

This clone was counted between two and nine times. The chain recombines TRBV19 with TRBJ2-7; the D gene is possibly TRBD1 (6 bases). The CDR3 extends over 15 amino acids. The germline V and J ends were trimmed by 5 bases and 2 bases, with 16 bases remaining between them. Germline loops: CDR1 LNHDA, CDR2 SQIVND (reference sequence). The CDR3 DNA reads TGTGCCAGTAGTCACCCGGGACATCTTACCTACGAGCAGTACTTC. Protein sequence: CASSHPGHLTYEQYF.

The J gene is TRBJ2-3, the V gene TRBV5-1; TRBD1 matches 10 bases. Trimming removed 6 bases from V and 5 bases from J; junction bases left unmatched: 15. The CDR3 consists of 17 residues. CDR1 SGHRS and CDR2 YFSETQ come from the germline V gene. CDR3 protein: CASTIGTRQGAGDTQYF. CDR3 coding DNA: TGCGCCAGCACCATAGGGACGAGACAGGGGGCGGGAGATACGCAGTATTTT. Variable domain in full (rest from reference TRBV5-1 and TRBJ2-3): KAGVTQTPRYLIKTRGQQVTLSCSPISGHRSVSWYQQTPGQGLQFLFEYFSETQRNKGNFPGRFSGRQFSNSRSEMNVSTLELGDSALYLCASTIGTRQGAGDTQYFGPGTRLTVL.

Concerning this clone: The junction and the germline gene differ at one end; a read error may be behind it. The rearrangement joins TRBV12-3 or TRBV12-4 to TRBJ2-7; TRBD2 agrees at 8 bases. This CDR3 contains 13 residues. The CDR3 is CASSLAGIYEQYF. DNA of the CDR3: TGTGCCAGCAGTCTAGCGGGCATTTACGAGCAGTACTTC.

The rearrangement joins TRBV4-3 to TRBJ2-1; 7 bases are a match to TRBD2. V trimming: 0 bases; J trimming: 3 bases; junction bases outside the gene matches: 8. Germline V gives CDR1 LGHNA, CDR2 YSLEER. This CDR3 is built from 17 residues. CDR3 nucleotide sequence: TGCGCCAGCAGCCAAGATCTGGGCGGGAGAGTCTACAATGAGCAGTTCTTC. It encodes CASSQDLGGRVYNEQFF.